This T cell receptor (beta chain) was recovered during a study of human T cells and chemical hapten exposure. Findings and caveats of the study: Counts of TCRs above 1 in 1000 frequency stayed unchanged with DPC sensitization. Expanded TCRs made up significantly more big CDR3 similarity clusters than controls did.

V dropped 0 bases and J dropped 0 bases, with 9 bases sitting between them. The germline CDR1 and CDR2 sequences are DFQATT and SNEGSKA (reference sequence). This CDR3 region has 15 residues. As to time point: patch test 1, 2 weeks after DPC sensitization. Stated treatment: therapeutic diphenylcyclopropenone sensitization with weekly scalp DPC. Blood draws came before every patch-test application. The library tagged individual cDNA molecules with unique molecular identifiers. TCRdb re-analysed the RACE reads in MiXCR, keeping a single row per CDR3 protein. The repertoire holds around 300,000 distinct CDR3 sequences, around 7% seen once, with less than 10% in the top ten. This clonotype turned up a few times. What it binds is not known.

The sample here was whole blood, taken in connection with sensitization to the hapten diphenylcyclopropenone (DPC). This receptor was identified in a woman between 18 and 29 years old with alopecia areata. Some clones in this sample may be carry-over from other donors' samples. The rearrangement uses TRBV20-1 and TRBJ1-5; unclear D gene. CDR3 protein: CSARDRGYSNQPQHF. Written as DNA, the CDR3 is TGCAGTGCTAGAGATAGAGGTTATAGCAATCAGCCCCAGCATTTT.